Sequencing of this T cell receptor beta chain was carried out in a study of T cells in Graves' hyperthyroidism and ophthalmopathy. What was amplified from RNA transcripts were TCR beta CDR3 regions. The HTBI primer set drove a first-round RT-PCR of the TCR CDR3. TCRdb independently ran MiXCR on the multiplex PCR reads; one entry per CDR3 protein. This repertoire shows approximately 400,000 distinct CDR3 sequences, around 16% found once; its top ten account for around 7.7%. The length of the CDR3 is 16 residues. J was trimmed by 6 bases and V by 3 bases; bases with no gene match: 11. Patients aged 18 to 65 with hyperthyroidism were newly diagnosed, with duration under 2 months. The table lists this clonotype with many counts.

The source of this sequence is a woman between 18 and 29 years old with Graves' hyperthyroidism. The V and J genes are TRBV12-3 or TRBV12-4 and TRBJ2-1; 7 bases fit TRBD2. What was sequenced was blood. The chain's CDR3 is CASSFVGGSRGNEQFF. The CDR3 nucleotides read TGTGCCAGCAGTTTTGTAGGCGGGAGTCGGGGCAATGAGCAGTTCTTC.